Described below is a single T cell receptor beta chain sequence and its context. Its antigen is unidentified. The data are from a study of T cell responses to AZD1222 COVID-19 vaccine. Study-level findings and limits: Clonal diversity may have been underestimated, and the donors were mostly white British, with more females than males. Nearly half of spike-specific TCRs reportedly target variant regions that are unmutated in the B.1.351 and B.1.1.7 variants.

The ends were cut back, 0 bases at V and 8 bases at J, with 14 bases in the middle. The CDR3 has 14 amino acids. The germline CDR1 and CDR2 sequences are SGHDT and YYEEEE. Some clones are missing from TCRdb's copy, which holds only in-frame ones; the method was immunoSEQ multiplex PCR. The sample has approximately 100,000 clones; around 93% are singletons. The sequenced sample was peripheral blood, obtained on day 0 of AZD1222 vaccination. This TCR was recovered from an adult in good health. V gene TRBV5-6 combines with J gene TRBJ1-2; no clear D. CDR3 in DNA: TGTGCCAGCAGCTTGGGTATGGACGGTGTAGGCTACACCTTC. Translated, it gives CASSLGMDGVGYTF. The whole variable domain, filled in from reference TRBV5-6 and TRBJ1-2, reads DAGVTQSPTHLIKTRGQQVTLRCSPKSGHDTVSWYQQALGQGPQFIFQYYEEEERQRGNFPDRFSGHQFPNYSSELNVNALLLGDSALYLCASSLGMDGVGYTFGSGTRLTVV.